This entry lists 15 T cell receptor beta chains sequenced from one sample in a study of blood T cells in healthy people across ages (dated by TCRdb to about 2015). Receptors were amplified or captured by 5' RACE. Sequencing took place on an Illumina HiSeq 2500. A second PCR of 7 to 11 cycles was run with a J-beta primer mix and a sample-barcoded 5' primer. TCRdb trimmed public reads at Q25 via fastp, called clones via MiXCR and kept in-frame beta chains. Rows with a matching CDR3 protein are joined into one entry that keeps the most common DNA and genes. Present in this sample are hundreds of thousands of distinct CDR3 sequences, more than 25% of which were seen just once. 15% to 20% of the sample goes to the ten largest clones. The sample was blood. The receptor set was obtained from a woman aged 80 or over in good health.

The rearrangement links TRBV5-1 to TRBJ2-7; TRBD1 might be the D (5 bases). Germline loops: CDR1 SGHRS, CDR2 YFSETQ. This CDR3 is 17 amino acids long. With 1 base removed from V and 0 bases from J, the gap between germline ends came to 17 bases. The CDR3 spells CASSLTASAGLSYEQYF. Written as DNA, the CDR3 is TGCGCCAGCAGCTTGACCGCGTCGGCAGGGCTCTCCTACGAGCAGTACTTC.

This clonotype was found a few times. A much larger clonotype is one base distant, so this may be a read error. The chain combines TRBV27 with TRBJ2-1; TRBD1 might be the D (5 bases). The end of the DNA is better explained by TRBJ2-7, so the J call may be wrong. This CDR3 comprises 17 residues. Germline CDR1 and CDR2: MNHEY and SMNVEV (reference sequence). The chain's CDR3 is CASSLNRHLSSYNEQYF. The CDR3 DNA is TGTGCCAGCAGTTTAAACAGGCACTTGAGCTCCTACAATGAGCAGTACTTC.

This clonotype was observed at least ten times. The chain carries TRBV2 and TRBJ2-3; TRBD2 aligns across 10 bases. V lost 4 bases to trimming and J lost 6 bases; unmatched junction nucleotides: 4. The CDR3 is 14 residues long. Germline CDR1 reads SNHLY; CDR2 reads FYNNEI. The CDR3 loop is CASSAASGGDTQYF. CDR3 nucleotide sequence: TGTGCCAGCAGTGCGGCTAGCGGGGGTGATACGCAGTATTTT.

To note about this clonotype: With a much larger clone just one base away, this may be a read error. The rearrangement joins TRBV20-1 to TRBJ1-6; perhaps TRBD1 as D (5 bases). The V end lost 5 bases, the J end lost 6 bases, and 14 bases lay between the germline ends. Germline lookup yields CDR1 DFQATT and CDR2 SNEGSKA (reference sequence). The CDR3 sequence is 14 residues long. The DNA for the CDR3 is TGCAGTGCTGGAGCGGCGGGGCCTAATTCACCCCTCCACTTT. Translation: CSAGAAGPNSPLHF.

This clonotype was seen only a few times. The chain links TRBV6-2 or TRBV6-3 to TRBJ2-1; TRBD1 agrees at 8 bases. J gave up 4 bases and V 10 bases, and 6 bases lay outside the gene matches. CDR1 MNHEY and CDR2 SVGEGT come from the germline V gene. The CDR3 covers 13 residues. The CDR3 region is CATRTGSYNEQFF. The DNA for the CDR3 is TGTGCCACCCGGACAGGGAGTTACAATGAGCAGTTCTTC.

V gene TRBV20-1 combines with J gene TRBJ2-1; D may be TRBD1 or TRBD2 (6 bases each). CDR3 size: 13 residues. In germline, CDR1 is DFQATT, CDR2 SNEGSKA (reference sequence). The ends were cut back, 1 base at V and 13 bases at J, with 17 bases in the middle. CDR3 nucleotides: TGCAGTGCTAGAGTGCGAGGACGGGGGCCCCAGTTCTTC. Its translation is CSARVRGRGPQFF.

This clonotype showed up many times. The rearrangement links TRBV20-1 to TRBJ2-7; the D gene is possibly TRBD1 (5 bases). The V gene lost 6 bases and the J gene lost 7 bases, with 22 bases spanning the gap. CDR1 and CDR2 (germline): DFQATT, SNEGSKA (reference sequence). The CDR3 length is 14 residues. The CDR3 bases are TGCAGTGCCAAGTTTCAGGGCCGGTTCGGGGAGCAGTACTTC. Translating it yields CSAKFQGRFGEQYF.

A note on this clonotype: This may come from a read error, since a much larger clone is one base off. V is TRBV12-3 or TRBV12-4 and J is TRBJ2-5; D could derive from TRBD1 or TRBD2 (6 bases each). V was cut by 5 bases and J by 5 bases, with 15 bases left in between. This CDR3 comprises 14 residues. CDR3 sequence (DNA): TGTGCCAGCAGTCGTAGGGGGGCCCTGGAGACCCAGTACTTC. It codes for CASSRRGALETQYF.

Note on this clonotype: A read error is possible here, since a much larger clone lies one base away. The chain couples TRBV12-3 or TRBV12-4 to TRBJ2-7; 13 nucleotides line up with TRBD2. V gave up 7 bases and J gave up 7 bases; unmatched junction bases: 10. CDR3 length: 15 amino acids. Here the CDR3 reads CASKLAGGLGGEQYF. The CDR3 DNA reads as TGTGCCAGCAAACTAGCGGGGGGGCTTGGGGGTGAGCAGTACTTC.

The genes are TRBV9 and TRBJ2-1; the D gene could be TRBD1 or TRBD2 (6 bases each). This CDR3 is built from 16 residues. Per germline, CDR1 SGDLS and CDR2 YYNGEE. V lost 4 bases and J 4 bases, leaving 18 bases between the germline ends. DNA of the CDR3: TGTGCCAGCAGCCCAGGTTCGGGGGCCCTTTACAATGAGCAGTTCTTC. Translating it yields CASSPGSGALYNEQFF.

This clonotype was counted a few times. CDR3: CASSLFSDTEAFF. The CDR3 DNA reads as TGTGCCAGCAGTTTGTTTTCGGACACTGAAGCTTTCTTT. The V call is TRBV27, the J call TRBJ1-1; D is ambiguous. Germline V gives CDR1 MNHEY, CDR2 SMNVEV (reference sequence). The CDR3 is made up of 13 amino acids. With 3 bases removed from V and 3 bases from J, the gap between germline ends came to 8 bases.

Points on this clonotype: This sequence may be a read error, since a much larger clone differs from it by one base. J is TRBJ2-7 and V is TRBV7-2; D might be TRBD2 (6 bases). The CDR3 has 14 residues. Germline V gene sequence: CDR1 SGHTA, CDR2 FQGNSA. V dropped 5 bases and J dropped 7 bases, with 18 bases sitting between them. Here the CDR3 reads CASSGKGLNNEQYF. The CDR3 nucleotides are TGTGCCAGCAGCGGGAAGGGACTTAACAATGAGCAGTACTTC.

In this sample, this clonotype turned up many times. The chain uses TRBV7-2 and TRBJ2-3; no clear D gene. Per germline, CDR1 SGHTA and CDR2 FQGNSA. Trimming pared 6 bases from V and 4 bases from J, leaving 17 bases between. CDR3 length: 15 residues. CDR3 region: CASSPSPAPPDTQYF. The CDR3 DNA sequence: TGTGCCAGCAGTCCAAGCCCAGCACCGCCAGATACGCAGTATTTT.

This clonotype was seen repeatedly, ten times or more. The chain carries TRBV6-1 and TRBJ1-2; no definite D call. The CDR3 sequence is 13 residues long. Germline V CDR1 and CDR2: MNHNS, SASEGT. V lost 8 bases and J lost 1, with 11 bases in between. The CDR3 loop is CASSGGVNYGYTF. In DNA form, the CDR3 reads TGTGCCAGCTCGGGAGGAGTTAACTATGGCTACACCTTC.

V gene TRBV20-1 combines with J gene TRBJ1-1, with D perhaps TRBD1 (6 bases). Germline values: CDR1 DFQATT, CDR2 SNEGSKA (reference sequence). The CDR3 has 14 amino acids. The ends were cut back, 6 bases at V and 0 bases at J, with 14 bases in the middle. CDR3 nucleotides: TGCAGTGCCAGAAAGGACAGCCTGAACACTGAAGCTTTCTTT. This sequence encodes CSARKDSLNTEAFF.